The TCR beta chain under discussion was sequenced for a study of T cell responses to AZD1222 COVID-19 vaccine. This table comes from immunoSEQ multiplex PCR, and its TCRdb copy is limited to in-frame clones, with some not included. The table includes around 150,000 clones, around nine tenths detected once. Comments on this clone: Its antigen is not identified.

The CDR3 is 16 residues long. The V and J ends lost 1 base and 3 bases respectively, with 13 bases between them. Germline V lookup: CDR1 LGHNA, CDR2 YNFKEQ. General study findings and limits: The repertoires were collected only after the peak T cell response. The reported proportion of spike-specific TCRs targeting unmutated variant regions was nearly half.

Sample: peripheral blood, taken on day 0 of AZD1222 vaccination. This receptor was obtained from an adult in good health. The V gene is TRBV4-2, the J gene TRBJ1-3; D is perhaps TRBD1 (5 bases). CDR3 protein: CASSQVTGAYGNTIYF. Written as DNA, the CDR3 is TGTGCCAGCAGCCAAGTAACCGGGGCTTATGGAAACACCATATATTTT.